This T cell receptor (beta chain) was sequenced during a study of blood T cell repertoires in COVID-19. TCRdb keeps only in-frame clones here, not all; method: immunoSEQ multiplex PCR. Among some 200,000 clones, about four fifths were seen once, and the ten largest hold roughly 5%. In germline, CDR1 is SGHNT, CDR2 YYREEE (reference sequence). V gave up 2 bases and J gave up 5 bases, with 10 bases separating them. The CDR3 covers 13 residues. The chain carries TRBV5-4 and TRBJ2-5; D is possibly TRBD2 (7 bases). The sequenced material came from PBMCs or T cells enriched from blood (not recorded which). The clonotype comes from a woman between 50 and 59 years old who had been exposed to COVID-19. The DNA for the CDR3 is TGTGCCAGCAGCTTCGGGGGGCGCGAGACCCAGTACTTC. This encodes CASSFGGRETQYF.